The 8 T cell receptor delta chains below come from one sample, sequenced in a study of γδ T cells in repeated Plasmodium falciparum infection. Flow sorting of PBMC yielded separate Vgamma9/Vdelta2+ and Vdelta2-negative gammadelta T cell populations for bulk repertoire analysis. TCRdb fed the multiplex PCR reads into CATT to redo clone calling. The profile covers around 52,000 delta-chain clones, with over 1.5% appearing a single time and approximately 16% taken by the ten largest. Sequencing input: gamma-delta T cells from blood. These receptors all stem from a pool of human donors (malaria-infected and uninfected, not separated).

This clone was observed a few times. This is likely an artifact of a read error, given a far larger clone one base away. Other DNA sequences in the sample encode the same CDR3. The chain couples TRDV2 to TRDJ3, with 9 bases that match TRDD3. No J gene was available from TCRdb, and it was assigned here by a germline match of the DNA. V shed 1 base, J shed 0 bases, and the junction held 15 bases outside the gene matches. The CDR3 length is 22 residues. CDR1 GEAIGNYY and CDR2 EKD come from the germline V gene. CDR3 coding DNA: TGTGCCTGTGACACGGCAGGATATGGGGGGATACCGGGCTCCTGGGACACCCGACAGATGTTTTTC. It is translated as CACDTAGYGGIPGSWDTRQMFF.

The table lists this clone with many counts. A far larger clone lies a single base away; this is likely a read error. Other DNA sequences in the same sample also yield this CDR3. The chain recombines TRDV1 with TRDJ1, with 8 bases lining up with TRDD3. The CDR3 has 17 amino acids. Germline values: CDR1 TSWWSYY, CDR2 QGS. J gave up 2 bases and V 3 bases, and 11 bases lay outside the gene matches. The CDR3 spells CALGERPPGDITDKLIF. The CDR3 coding sequence is TGTGCTCTTGGGGAGCGGCCTCCGGGGGATATAACCGATAAACTCATCTTT.

This clone was detected a few times. A read error is the likely source, as a far larger clone sits one nucleotide away. Other nucleotide sequences in the sample specify the same CDR3. The V and J genes are TRDV1 and TRDJ1; weak D call: TRDD2 (7 bases). CDR3 length: 21 amino acids. CDR1 and CDR2 from the germline V gene are TSWWSYY and QGS. With 2 bases removed from V and 0 bases from J, the gap between germline ends came to 28 bases. The CDR3 DNA sequence: TGTGCTCTTGGGGAAACCCAGCTTCCTAGCCTTTATTGGGGGTACACCGATAAACTCATCTTT. The encoded protein is CALGETQLPSLYWGYTDKLIF.

This clone was picked up many times. TCRdb's protein for this DNA is that of a much larger clone and differs from the translation at residue 17, likely a read error; the protein shown is the DNA translation. The CDR3 DNA follows: TGTGCTCTTGGGGAACTCGCCTTCCTACCGCGGCCTCGCACCGATAAACCCATCTTT. Translated: CALGELAFLPRPRTDKPIF. The chain employs TRDV1 and TRDJ1; 9 positions match TRDD2. The length of the CDR3 is 19 residues. Per the germline V gene, CDR1 is TSWWSYY and CDR2 is QGS.

This clone has ten or more counts. TCRdb shows a much larger clone's protein in place of this DNA's translation, and the two differ at residue 3, likely through a read error; the protein shown is translated from the DNA. The chain has TRDV3 and TRDJ1; 8 positions match TRDD3. The germline CDR1 and CDR2 sequences are TVYSNPD and GDNSRS (reference sequence). The CDR3 contains 13 residues. The CDR3 nucleotides read TGTGCCCTTAGGTTGGGGATACAGTCTAAACTCATCTTT. This gives the protein CALRLGIQSKLIF.

This clone appeared a few times. This likely came from a read error, as a far larger clone is one base away. The same CDR3 can be traced to other DNA sequences in this sample. This sequence joins TRDV1 and TRDJ1, with TRDD3 matching over 10 bases. Germline V gene sequence: CDR1 TSWWSYY, CDR2 QGS. This CDR3 is built from 24 residues. Written as DNA, the CDR3 is TGTGCTCTTGGGATTCTTCTAGGGGCCTTTCCTAGGACTGGGGGATTTGGAAGCACCGACAAACTCATCTTT. Protein sequence: CALGILLGAFPRTGGFGSTDKLIF.

This clone was detected only a few times. A far larger clone is just one base off, so this is likely a read error. Other DNA sequences in the sample encode the same CDR3. This chain connects TRDV1 to TRDJ1; D is unclear. TCRdb lists no J gene, so it was determined here by aligning the DNA to germline. CDR1 and CDR2 from the germline V gene are TSWWSYY and QGS. This CDR3 region has 16 residues. V shed 2 bases and J shed 4 bases, with 17 bases lying between them. The CDR3: CALGETTRWLNDKLIF. DNA for the CDR3: TGTGCTCTTGGGGAAACAACGCGCTGGTTAAACGATAAACTCATCTTT.

Worth noting for this clone: TCRdb records a much larger clone's protein for this DNA, with a difference at residue 8 that likely arises from a read error; the protein given is the translation of the DNA. This sequence joins TRDV1 and TRDJ2, with TRDD3 as a possible D gene (5 bases). The J gene is absent in TCRdb and was assigned here via DNA matching to germline. This CDR3 contains 20 residues. The germline gives CDR1 TSWWSYY, CDR2 QGS. V lost 0 bases to trimming and J lost 2 bases, with 22 bases between them. In nucleotides, the CDR3 is TGTGCTCTTGGGGAACTTCCGGGTGTAAGGGGAGTGAGCTTGACAGCACAACTCTTCTTT. It codes for CALGELPGVRGVSLTAQLFF.